What follows are 16 T cell receptor beta chains derived from one specimen sequenced in a study of shared clonotypes between healthy human individuals. The repertoire was sequenced with immunoSEQ multiplex PCR; TCRdb's copy has only in-frame clones and lacks some. Seen here are 2 million to 3 million clones, more than 85% observed once, and the top ten hold roughly 0.39%. The sequenced material came from naive CD4+ T cells from PBMCs. Subset described: CD45RA+ positively selected. The receptor set was obtained from a young man in good health. Some clones in this sample may be carry-over from other donors' samples.

The V and J genes are TRBV18 and TRBJ1-5, with D possibly being TRBD1 (5 bases). The CDR3 length is 16 residues. Trimming left V 5 bases short and J 1 base short, with 15 bases between. Germline CDR1 is KGHSH and CDR2 is LQKENI. CDR3 sequence (DNA): TGTGCCAGCTCAAGCGTGGGGGGGACCAGCAATCAGCCCCAGCATTTT. It codes for CASSSVGGTSNQPQHF.

A remark on this clone: Distinct nucleotide sequences in the sample also encode this CDR3. The rearrangement links TRBV9 to TRBJ1-3, with D uncertain. V lost 0 bases and J lost 4, with 8 bases in between. The CDR3 covers 14 residues. The germline gives CDR1 SGDLS, CDR2 YYNGEE. This chain's CDR3 is CASSVDGSGNTIYF. The CDR3 nucleotides are TGTGCCAGCAGCGTAGATGGGTCCGGAAACACCATATATTTT. The variable domain in full, with the rest retrieved from reference TRBV9 and TRBJ1-3, is DSGVTQTPKHLITATGQRVTLRCSPRSGDLSVYWYQQSLDQGLQFLIQYYNGEERAKGNILERFSAQQFPDLHSELNLSSLELGDSALYFCASSVDGSGNTIYFGEGSWLTVV.

The chain joins TRBV18 to TRBJ1-5, with a tentative D call TRBD1 (5 bases). Germline V gives CDR1 KGHSH, CDR2 LQKENI. This CDR3 is 15 amino acids long. V was cut by 3 bases and J by 4 bases, with 13 bases left in between. In nucleotides, the CDR3 is TGTGCCAGCTCACCCTGGGACGGCCTAAATCAGCCCCAGCATTTT. It yields the protein CASSPWDGLNQPQHF.

The chain combines TRBV28 with TRBJ1-5, with D possibly TRBD1 on 5 matching bases. CDR3 length: 16 residues. Between the trimmed V and J ends, which lost 6 bases and 3 bases, there was a span of 18 bases. Germline-derived CDR1 and CDR2 are MDHEN and SYDVKM. The CDR3 here is CASSPRQGLFNQPQHF. The DNA for the CDR3 is TGTGCCAGCAGCCCAAGGCAGGGTCTCTTCAATCAGCCCCAGCATTTT.

The chain is built from TRBV28 and TRBJ2-7; D not resolved. The V gene's germline CDR1 is MDHEN and CDR2 SYDVKM. V lost 5 bases and J lost 6, with 11 bases in between. The CDR3 consists of 12 residues. CDR3 sequence reads: CASSEMGREQYF. In DNA, the CDR3 is TGTGCCAGCAGTGAGATGGGTCGCGAGCAGTACTTC.

The rearrangement links TRBV28 to TRBJ1-5; 9 bases map to TRBD1. With V trimmed by 1 base and J by 2 bases, 3 bases remained unmatched. The CDR3 is 16 residues long. From germline, CDR1 is MDHEN and CDR2 SYDVKM. The CDR3 nucleotides are TGTGCCAGCAGTTTATACAGGGGGCGTGGCAATCAGCCCCAGCATTTT. Encoded protein: CASSLYRGRGNQPQHF.

This chain connects TRBV27 to TRBJ2-7, with D unclear. Trimming pared 7 bases from V and 6 bases from J, leaving 13 bases between. CDR3 length equals 12 residues. Looked up from germline, CDR1 is MNHEY and CDR2 is SMNVEV (reference sequence). The CDR3: CASKGSEREQYF. As DNA, the CDR3 is TGTGCCAGCAAAGGATCCGAGCGCGAGCAGTACTTC.

The chain links TRBV27 to TRBJ1-5; no firm D call. The CDR3 spans 16 residues. Germline CDR1 MNHEY, CDR2 SMNVEV (reference sequence). Trimming took 8 bases from V and 2 from J, leaving 19 bases between them. The chain's CDR3 is CASVAQFGRGNQPQHF. The CDR3 DNA follows: TGTGCCAGCGTCGCCCAGTTCGGGAGGGGCAATCAGCCCCAGCATTTT.

A single count supports this clone. The J gene is TRBJ2-1, the V gene TRBV29-1, with 8 nucleotides matching TRBD2. CDR3 length: 14 amino acids. Germline V gene sequence: CDR1 SQVTM, CDR2 ANQGSEA. The V and J ends lost 1 base and 10 bases, in that order; junction bases with no gene match: 9. CDR3 in amino acids: CSVEGLSGIREQFF. The CDR3 region has the DNA TGCAGCGTTGAAGGACTTAGCGGGATAAGAGAGCAGTTCTTC.

The chain has TRBV5-1 and TRBJ2-1, with 7 bases identical to TRBD1. The CDR3 is 15 amino acids. CDR1 is SGHRS and CDR2 is YFSETQ in the germline V gene. The trim removed 7 bases at V and 8 bases at J, leaving 15 bases unmatched. This chain's CDR3 is CASGVSGQRGDEQFF. The CDR3 DNA reads as TGCGCCAGCGGCGTATCGGGACAGCGAGGCGATGAGCAGTTCTTC.

V usage is TRBV30 and J usage is TRBJ2-2, with D possibly TRBD2 on 5 matching bases. This CDR3 region has 13 residues. From germline, CDR1 is GTSNPN and CDR2 SVGIG (reference sequence). V lost 3 bases and J 6 bases, leaving 11 bases between the germline ends. CDR3 bases: TGTGCCTGGAGCGGGGAGTTGCCCGGGGAGCTGTTTTTT. This gives the protein CAWSGELPGELFF. Full variable domain (outside the CDR3, taken from reference TRBV30 and TRBJ2-2): SQTIHQWPATLVQPVGSPLSLECTVEGTSNPNLYWYRQAAGRGLQLLFYSVGIGQISSEVPQNLSASRPQDRQFILSSKKLLLSDSGFYLCAWSGELPGELFFGEGSRLTVL.

This rearrangement joins TRBV30 to TRBJ2-5; tentative D call: TRBD2 (7 bases). The ends were cut back, 0 bases at V and 2 bases at J, with 13 bases in the middle. Germline V gene sequence: CDR1 GTSNPN, CDR2 SVGIG (reference sequence). The CDR3 spans 15 residues. CDR3: CAWSVGGTFQETQYF. The DNA of the CDR3 is TGTGCCTGGAGTGTGGGGGGGACATTTCAAGAGACCCAGTACTTC.

The chain joins TRBV2 to TRBJ2-5; 9 positions match TRBD1. CDR1 is SNHLY, CDR2 FYNNEI, per germline. V was clipped by 6 bases and J by 4 bases; unmatched bases: 9. This CDR3 region has 15 residues. CDR3 bases: TGTGCCAGCAGGGACAGGGGAGGTTTCGCAGAGACCCAGTACTTC. Translating gives CASRDRGGFAETQYF.

The rearrangement links TRBV15 to TRBJ2-7, with no clear D. CDR1 and CDR2 from the germline V gene are LNHNV and YYDKDF (reference sequence). Deletions cut 0 bases from V and 1 base from J, with 7 bases between. The CDR3 is 14 residues long. The CDR3 region is CATSRDTQSYEQYF. CDR3 coding DNA: TGTGCCACCAGCAGAGATACCCAGTCCTACGAGCAGTACTTC.

The chain carries TRBV2 and TRBJ1-4; D is unclear. CDR3 size: 15 residues. Trimming removed 7 bases at V and 8 bases at J, with 20 bases between. Per the germline V gene, CDR1 is SNHLY and CDR2 is FYNNEI. Here the CDR3 DNA reads TGTGCCAGCACCTTGACGGACGGACGGGGAGAAAAACTGTTTTTT. This gives the protein CASTLTDGRGEKLFF.

Regarding this clone: The same CDR3 arises from other DNA sequences in this sample as well. This rearrangement joins TRBV5-4 to TRBJ2-2; D gene uncertain. The V gene's germline CDR1 is SGHNT and CDR2 YYREEE (reference sequence). The CDR3 runs 15 residues. Trimming removed 3 bases from V and 5 bases from J, with 14 bases in between. CDR3 DNA sequence: TGTGCCAGCAGCTACAGAGCGTTGAATACCGGGGAGCTGTTTTTT. Its translation is CASSYRALNTGELFF. Filled out from reference TRBV5-4 and TRBJ2-2, the complete variable domain reads ETGVTQSPTHLIKTRGQQVTLRCSSQSGHNTVSWYQQALGQGPQFIFQYYREEENGRGNFPPRFSGLQFPNYSSELNVNALELDDSALYLCASSYRALNTGELFFGEGSRLTVL.